This is a list of T cell receptor beta chains from one sample in a study of blood T cell repertoires in COVID-19. Here immunoSEQ multiplex PCR was the method, and the copy in TCRdb shows in-frame clones only, minus some. The data hold about 250,000 clones, with 85% observed a single time. Sequencing input: PBMCs or T cells enriched from blood (not recorded which). Receptor source: a woman aged 50 to 60 with acute COVID-19. Both conserved end residues are part of each CDR3. D genes are given only for firm matches. Part of the rows lack a size; the others show once, few, many or a class for expanded clones.

CASMRGNQETQYF	TGTGCCAGCATGCGGGGGAACCAAGAGACCCAGTACTTC	TRBV7-2	TRBD2	TRBJ2-5	NA
CASSLVWGQGVFGDGYTF	TGTGCCAGCAGCTTAGTTTGGGGACAGGGGGTATTCGGCGATGGCTACACCTTC	TRBV11-2	TRBD1	TRBJ1-2	NA
CASAGELGYGYTF	TGTGCCAGTGCGGGAGAGCTCGGCTATGGCTACACCTTC	TRBV19	NA	TRBJ1-2	NA
CASSYSGDRGNTIYF	TGTGCCAGCAGTTACTCAGGGGACAGGGGAAACACCATATATTTT	TRBV6-5	TRBD1	TRBJ1-3	NA
CAWSKMGDTEAFF	TGTGCCTGGAGTAAAATGGGAGACACTGAAGCTTTCTTT	TRBV30	NA	TRBJ1-1	once
CASSERATTGELFF	TGTGCCAGCAGCGAGCGGGCGACCACCGGGGAGCTGTTTTTT	TRBV9	NA	TRBJ2-2	NA
CASRKTGWTEAFF	TGTGCCAGCAGGAAGACAGGTTGGACTGAAGCTTTCTTT	TRBV6-5	NA	TRBJ1-1	NA
CASSRTSGGTDTQYF	TGCGCCAGCAGCAGGACTAGCGGGGGGACAGATACGCAGTATTTT	TRBV5-1	TRBD2	TRBJ2-3	NA
CTSSLTPGHRTRPQHF	TGCACCAGCAGCCTTACGCCGGGACATCGGACTAGGCCCCAGCATTTT	TRBV1	NA	TRBJ1-5	NA
CASTPGRGAYNSPLHF	TGTGCCAGTACCCCGGGGAGGGGGGCCTATAATTCACCCCTCCACTTT	TRBV19	NA	TRBJ1-6	NA
CASSRGDGAQPQHF	TGTGCCAGCAGTCGCGGGGATGGGGCTCAGCCCCAGCATTTT	TRBV6-5	NA	TRBJ1-5	NA
CASTARGPADTQYF	TGCGCCAGCACAGCGAGGGGGCCGGCAGATACGCAGTATTTT	TRBV5-1	TRBD1	TRBJ2-3	NA
CASSQRGGQGNQPQHF	TGTGCCAGCAGCCAACGGGGGGGTCAGGGCAATCAGCCCCAGCATTTT	TRBV3-1/TRBV3-2	NA	TRBJ1-5	NA
CASSLRLRGNDGYTF	TGTGCCAGCAGCTTGAGGCTCAGGGGAAACGATGGCTACACCTTC	TRBV5-4	NA	TRBJ1-2	NA
CASSSPSPYNEQFF	TGTGCCAGCAGCTCCCCGTCCCCCTACAATGAGCAGTTCTTC	TRBV13	NA	TRBJ2-1	NA
CASSWGGSGQTNYGYTF	TGTGCCAGCAGCTGGGGCGGGAGCGGTCAGACTAACTATGGCTACACCTTC	TRBV13	NA	TRBJ1-2	NA
CARGGVNTEAFF	TGTGCTCGAGGGGGTGTGAACACTGAAGCTTTCTTT	TRBV7-7	NA	TRBJ1-1	NA
CASSVDGFSTPGTEAFF	TGTGCCAGCAGCGTCGACGGATTTTCCACGCCGGGCACTGAAGCTTTCTTT	TRBV9	NA	TRBJ1-1	NA
CSASSLGQADYNEQFF	TGCAGTGCTAGTAGCCTGGGGCAGGCCGACTACAATGAGCAGTTCTTC	TRBV20-1	NA	TRBJ2-1	NA
CASSSTGIYNEQFF	TGTGCCAGCAGCTCCACAGGAATCTACAATGAGCAGTTCTTC	TRBV7-9	NA	TRBJ2-1	NA
CASSLGGGTGAVGELFF	TGTGCCAGCAGCTTGGGGGGAGGAACAGGCGCGGTCGGGGAGCTGTTTTTT	TRBV5-6	NA	TRBJ2-2	NA
CASSLDPGGVYEQYF	TGTGCCAGCAGCTTAGATCCGGGAGGGGTCTACGAGCAGTACTTC	TRBV7-6	TRBD2	TRBJ2-7	once
CASRPATSSYNEQFF	TGTGCCAGCAGACCAGCGACGAGCTCCTACAATGAGCAGTTCTTC	TRBV7-2	NA	TRBJ2-1	NA
CASADSVNQPQHF	TGTGCCAGCGCGGACAGCGTAAATCAGCCCCAGCATTTT	TRBV18	NA	TRBJ1-5	NA
CASSLAGDSPLHF	TGTGCCAGCAGCTTGGCCGGTGATTCACCCCTCCACTTT	TRBV5-6	NA	TRBJ1-6	NA
CASRDRYTEAFF	TGTGCCAGCAGGGACAGGTACACTGAAGCTTTCTTT	TRBV7-9	TRBD1	TRBJ1-1	NA
CASSLIDIDTEAFF	TGTGCCAGCAGTTTGATCGACATAGACACTGAAGCTTTCTTT	TRBV28	NA	TRBJ1-1	NA
CASYHEGGNAYEQYF	TGTGCCAGCTACCATGAGGGCGGAAATGCCTACGAGCAGTACTTC	TRBV3-1/TRBV3-2	NA	TRBJ2-7	NA
CASNPSTGGTDTQYF	TGTGCCAGCAACCCCTCCACAGGGGGAACAGATACGCAGTATTTT	TRBV6-2/TRBV6-3	TRBD1	TRBJ2-3	NA
CASSTMGGDEQYF	TGCGCCAGCAGCACGATGGGAGGGGACGAGCAGTACTTC	TRBV4-3	TRBD2	TRBJ2-7	NA
CASSGGPGTGEQYF	TGTGCCAGCAGCGGTGGACCCGGGACTGGCGAGCAGTACTTC	TRBV9	NA	TRBJ2-7	NA
CASSRDRIATNEKLFF	TGTGCCAGCAGTCGGGACAGGATTGCAACTAATGAAAAACTGTTTTTT	TRBV11-1	TRBD1	TRBJ1-4	once
CASSQTTEKPNSPLHF	TGTGCCAGCAGCCAAACGACAGAAAAGCCGAATTCACCCCTCCACTTT	TRBV3-1/TRBV3-2	NA	TRBJ1-6	NA
CAWTNSGKGGYTF	TGTGCCTGGACCAACTCGGGGAAGGGCGGCTACACCTTC	TRBV30	NA	TRBJ1-2	NA
CASSEYVSTEAFF	TGTGCCAGCAGTGAATACGTTAGTACTGAAGCTTTCTTT	TRBV6-1	NA	TRBJ1-1	NA
CSASKGGVGEKLFF	TGCAGTGCTAGTAAGGGGGGGGTAGGTGAAAAACTGTTTTTT	TRBV20-1	NA	TRBJ1-4	NA
CASSWPGQGRNEQFF	TGTGCCAGCAGCTGGCCGGGACAGGGGAGGAATGAGCAGTTCTTC	TRBV7-2	TRBD1	TRBJ2-1	NA
CASSSDGQATQYF	TGCGCCAGCAGCTCTGATGGCCAGGCTACGCAGTATTTT	TRBV5-1	NA	TRBJ2-3	NA
CASRDRYKGRAFF	TGTGCCAGCAGGGACAGGTACAAGGGAAGGGCTTTCTTT	TRBV5-4	TRBD1	TRBJ1-1	NA
CASSLALRGRITDTQYF	TGTGCCAGCAGCTTAGCGCTAAGGGGCCGAATCACAGATACGCAGTATTTT	TRBV7-2	NA	TRBJ2-3	NA
CASSLSGLYEQYF	TGTGCCAGCAGTTTATCGGGGCTTTACGAGCAGTACTTC	TRBV27	NA	TRBJ2-7	NA
CASSPGGPVGNEQFF	TGTGCCAGCAGCCCGGGGGGGCCGGTTGGCAATGAGCAGTTCTTC	TRBV7-2	TRBD2	TRBJ2-1	NA
CASSLEGGSSYEQYF	TGTGCCAGCAGCTTAGAGGGAGGGAGCTCCTACGAGCAGTACTTC	TRBV11-2	TRBD2	TRBJ2-7	NA
CASSLWAGNTEAFF	TGTGCCAGCAGCTTATGGGCAGGGAACACTGAAGCTTTCTTT	TRBV7-6	NA	TRBJ1-1	NA
CASSQGPLRGEKLFF	TGTGCCAGCAGCCAAGGACCCCTCAGGGGTGAAAAACTGTTTTTT	TRBV14	NA	TRBJ1-4	few
CASSQDGGSTEAFF	TGCGCCAGCAGCCAAGATGGAGGGAGCACTGAAGCTTTCTTT	TRBV4-3	NA	TRBJ1-1	NA
CASSYITGNTEAFF	TGTGCCAGCAGTTATATAACAGGGAACACTGAAGCTTTCTTT	TRBV6-5	NA	TRBJ1-1	few
CAWSVTGRHQPQHF	TGTGCCTGGAGTGTAACAGGTCGCCATCAGCCCCAGCATTTT	TRBV30	NA	TRBJ1-5	NA
CASSPDRAGNTIYF	TGTGCCAGCTCACCGGACAGGGCTGGAAACACCATATATTTT	TRBV18	TRBD1	TRBJ1-3	NA
CASRGDRGAYEQYF	TGTGCCAGTAGGGGGGACAGGGGAGCCTACGAGCAGTACTTC	TRBV19	TRBD1	TRBJ2-7	NA
CASKISGSQETQYF	TGTGCCAGCAAGATCTCCGGGTCACAAGAGACCCAGTACTTC	TRBV2	NA	TRBJ2-5	NA
CASSRRQGAGYTF	TGTGCCAGCAGCAGACGACAGGGGGCCGGCTACACCTTC	TRBV7-2	TRBD1	TRBJ1-2	NA